Each of the 2 T cell receptor beta chains below was sequenced from the same sample in a study of blood T cell repertoires in COVID-19. Clones were sequenced by immunoSEQ multiplex PCR, and TCRdb holds only the in-frame ones, with some missing. The sample records roughly 130,000 clones, around 87% being singletons. The material sequenced was peripheral blood. The receptors shown here come from a woman aged 55-70 years with acute or convalescent COVID-19.

This clone was counted between two and nine times. Germline and junction disagree at one end, which may indicate a read error. The genes are TRBV5-1 and TRBJ2-5; a weak D match, TRBD2 (6 bases). The CDR3 covers 14 residues. The germline CDR1 and CDR2 sequences are SGHRS and YFSETQ. CDR3 region: CASRDFPYQETQYF. CDR3 in DNA: TGCGCCAGTCGGGACTTCCCTTACCAGGAGACCCAGTACTTC.

This chain joins TRBV7-9 and TRBJ2-1; TRBD2 matches at 7 bases. Trimming removed 8 bases from V and 8 bases from J; junction bases left unmatched: 9. The V gene's germline CDR1 is SEHNR and CDR2 FQNEAQ (reference sequence). The CDR3 is 13 amino acids. The CDR3 is CASGLDGGYEQFF. DNA of the CDR3: TGTGCCAGCGGCCTCGACGGGGGGTATGAGCAGTTCTTC.